The entry below describes one T cell receptor (beta chain). This specimen belongs to a study of cytomegalovirus exposure and HLA in healthy donors. Data came from immunoSEQ multiplex PCR; TCRdb stores just in-frame clones and leaves some out. The table records 130,000 or so clones, 85% to 90% of them present only once. The sequenced sample was PBMCs. The clonotype was recovered from a young woman in good health and CMV-seronegative.

CDR3 region: CASSQDIETEAFF. CDR3 sequence (DNA): TGCGCCAGCAGCCAAGATATAGAGACTGAAGCTTTCTTT. The chain combines TRBV4-3 with TRBJ1-1; D not certain. The germline V gene has CDR1 LGHNA and CDR2 YSLEER. There are 13 residues in the CDR3. Trimming took off 0 bases at V and 5 bases at J, with 7 bases between the two ends.